The entry below describes one T cell receptor beta chain. No antigen is known for it. Other DNA sequences in the sample encode the same CDR3. These data come from a study of shared clonotypes between healthy human individuals. Study-level information: Samples came from a couple of female and a few male donors aged 18 to 49. Per donor, CD8 memory used one plate, CD8 naive used two, CD4 memory used three and CD4 naive used three.

Measured with immunoSEQ multiplex PCR; TCRdb has only the in-frame clones, and not every one. The repertoire includes about 2.1 million clones, around 93% of them detected once, and around 1.7% sits in the top ten. CDR3 size: 16 residues. The V gene's germline CDR1 is SEHNR and CDR2 FQNEAQ (reference sequence). Unmatched junction bases numbered 5, after V lost 4 bases and J lost 1 base. Only CD45RO-negative cells positively selected for CCR7 counted as naive CD8 cells, so terminally differentiated effector memory CD45RA+ cells were excluded. All the donors were Caucasian adults who lived in Nashville, Tennessee. Points from the study as a whole: A few donors had roughly 5% of their naive CD4 clonotypes in common.

The clonotype originates from a man younger than 30 in good health. Some clones in this sample may be carry-over from other donors' samples. Sequencing was done on a sample of naive CD8+ T cells from PBMCs. This chain links TRBV7-9 with TRBJ2-3, with 10 bases that match TRBD2. The CDR3 protein is CASSSLAGGRTDTQYF. DNA of the CDR3: TGTGCCAGCAGCTCTTTAGCGGGAGGCCGCACAGATACGCAGTATTTT.